The TCR beta chain described here comes from a study of tumor-infiltrating lymphocytes in primary liver carcinoma. Production of TCR beta cDNA used roughly 480 ng total RNA together with a constant-region primer. Libraries of TCR beta came from three nested multiplex PCR rounds with slightly modified ARM-PCR. Primers for the first two PCR rounds were TRBV1-TRBV30 forward primers and a C-beta reverse primer (about 10 cycles per round). TCRdb used MiXCR to reprocess the multiplex PCR reads, holding one entry per CDR3 protein. The sample carries more than 50,000 distinct CDR3 sequences, 70% to 80% recorded once. There are 10 residues in the CDR3. Germline CDR1 is SQVTM and CDR2 is ANQGSEA. Study-level points and caveats: The study found tumor-adjacent and tumor-blood pairs overlapped less than tumor region pairs.

This clonotype has just one count. Antigen unknown. The junction shows a germline mismatch at one end, possibly a read error. Co-extracting RNA and DNA was done with roughly 17-34 mg of unsorted bulk tissue as input. Sample: liver tumor tissue from sampling region 2. Subset reported: tumor region T2, inferior pole. The sequence came from a man between 35 and 55 years old with primary liver carcinoma and hepatitis B virus infection. The J gene is TRBJ2-3, the V gene TRBV29-1, with D maybe TRBD2 (5 bases). CDR3 in DNA: TGTAGCGTTGCTCAGCATACGCAGTATTTT. It is translated as CSVAQHTQYF.